Following are 15 T cell receptor beta chains from one sample sequenced in a study of OX40 agonist ivuxolimab in advanced cancers. Sequencing was performed with immunoSEQ multiplex PCR; in TCRdb, only in-frame clones are kept and a portion is missing. The sample has around 100,000 clones; approximately 91% are singletons. This specimen consisted of CD4+ or CD8+ T cells sorted from blood, obtained in a trial of the OX40 agonist ivuxolimab. The receptor set was obtained from an adult with an advanced solid tumor such as melanoma, head and neck, liver or kidney cancer.

The chain uses TRBV4-1 and TRBJ2-5; 16 bases align to TRBD2. V shed 4 bases and J 2 bases; nucleotides not matched to a gene: 10. This CDR3 spans 19 amino acids. Per the germline V gene, CDR1 is MGHRA and CDR2 is YSYEKL. CDR3 loop: CASSRPGLAGGSGQETQYF. CDR3 sequence (DNA): TGCGCCAGCAGCCGCCCGGGACTAGCGGGGGGGAGTGGACAAGAGACCCAGTACTTC.

The chain combines TRBV5-6 with TRBJ2-1, with D perhaps TRBD2 (7 bases). From germline, CDR1 is SGHDT and CDR2 YYEEEE. The CDR3 has 16 amino acids. V lost 4 bases, J lost 2 bases, and 16 bases lay in between. CDR3 residues: CASSRTRGGTYNEQFF. The DNA of the CDR3 is TGTGCCAGCAGCCGCACTAGGGGGGGGACCTACAATGAGCAGTTCTTC.

The CDR3 sequence is CASSQVAGGNQPQHF. As DNA, the CDR3 is TGTGCCAGCAGCCAAGTGGCGGGGGGGAATCAGCCCCAGCATTTT. This chain links TRBV4-2 with TRBJ1-5; D possibly corresponds to TRBD1 (5 bases). Germline CDR1 reads LGHNA; CDR2 reads YNFKEQ. The germline V and J ends were trimmed by 1 base and 4 bases, with 11 bases remaining between them. This CDR3 region has 15 residues.

Only a few counts were recorded for this clone. V gene TRBV10-2 combines with J gene TRBJ1-2; no definite D call. Germline-derived CDR1 and CDR2 are WSHSY and SAAADI. The CDR3 runs 13 residues. Trimming took off 6 bases at V and 3 bases at J, with 11 bases between the two ends. The CDR3 DNA reads TGCGCCAGCAGCTCCCTCTCCGACTATGGCTACACCTTC. This sequence encodes CASSSLSDYGYTF.

This clone was seen a few times. The chain has TRBV29-1 and TRBJ2-1; 7 positions match TRBD2. Germline CDR1 reads SQVTM; CDR2 reads ANQGSEA. Trimming removed 7 bases from V and 5 bases from J; junction bases left unmatched: 2. The CDR3 runs to 11 residues. The CDR3 here is CSAGTNNEQFF. The CDR3 region has the DNA TGCAGCGCAGGGACTAACAATGAGCAGTTCTTC.

The chain joins TRBV5-1 to TRBJ1-2, with TRBD1 identical over 10 bases. The CDR3 spans 15 residues. Germline V lookup: CDR1 SGHRS, CDR2 YFSETQ. V dropped 4 bases and J dropped 4; count of bases not matched to a gene: 7. This CDR3 reads CASSPGTGVGYGYTF. The CDR3 DNA is TGCGCCAGCAGCCCAGGGACAGGGGTGGGCTATGGCTACACCTTC.

This chain uses TRBV11-2 with TRBJ2-1, with TRBD2 matching 12 bases. V lost 5 bases, J lost 7 bases, and 6 bases stayed unmatched. The CDR3 is 15 amino acids. Germline V CDR1 and CDR2: SGHAT, FQNNGV. The CDR3 sequence is CASSVLGTSGNEQFF. CDR3 coding DNA: TGTGCCAGCAGCGTACTCGGGACTAGCGGGAATGAGCAGTTCTTC. The variable domain in full, completed from reference TRBV11-2 and TRBJ2-1, reads EAGVAQSPRYKIIEKRQSVAFWCNPISGHATLYWYQQILGQGPKLLIQFQNNGVVDDSQLPKDRFSAERLKGVDSTLKIQPAKLEDSAVYLCASSVLGTSGNEQFFGPGTRLTVL.

This clone was counted a single time. J is TRBJ1-6 and V is TRBV18; TRBD1 matches at 11 bases. This CDR3 contains 20 residues. In germline, CDR1 is KGHSH, CDR2 LQKENI. Trimming cost V 3 bases and J 1 base; bases outside gene matches: 11. CDR3 in DNA: TGTGCCAGCTCACCTCGCCCCGTTGGGACAGGGGGTTCCTATAATTCACCCCTCCACTTT. As protein: CASSPRPVGTGGSYNSPLHF. Based on the CDR3 plus reference TRBV18 and TRBJ1-6, the full variable domain is NAGVMQNPRHLVRRRGQEARLRCSPMKGHSHVYWYRQLPEEGLKFMVYLQKENIIDESGMPKERFSAEFPKEGPSILRIQQVVRGDSAAYFCASSPRPVGTGGSYNSPLHFGNGTRLTVT.

CDR3 protein: CASIMYTGELFF. DNA for the CDR3: TGTGCCAGCATCATGTACACCGGGGAGCTGTTTTTT. The rearrangement joins TRBV6-5 to TRBJ2-2; D remains unclear. Trimming stripped 7 bases from V and 3 bases from J, with 6 bases between. There are 12 residues in the CDR3. Per the germline V gene, CDR1 is MNHEY and CDR2 is SVGAGI.

A single count supports this clone. This rearrangement joins TRBV19 to TRBJ1-5; no clear D. Germline values: CDR1 LNHDA, CDR2 SQIVND (reference sequence). V was trimmed by 3 bases and J by 1 base, leaving 10 bases between them. This CDR3 has 15 amino acids. The CDR3 spells CASSILSASNQPQHF. CDR3 nucleotides: TGTGCCAGTAGTATCCTTTCGGCCAGCAATCAGCCCCAGCATTTT.

This clone occurred a few times. The chain links TRBV5-4 to TRBJ1-2; D is unresolved. Trimming took 3 bases from V and 5 from J, leaving 14 bases between them. The CDR3 runs 14 residues. Per the germline V gene, CDR1 is SGHNT and CDR2 is YYREEE (reference sequence). CDR3 region: CASSSKRTEYGYTF. The CDR3 region has the DNA TGTGCCAGCAGCTCCAAACGGACTGAATATGGCTACACCTTC.

The chain joins TRBV16 to TRBJ2-1; TRBD2 is a possible D gene (6 bases). Germline CDR1 KGHSY, CDR2 FQNENV. Trimming took off 3 bases at V and 15 bases at J, with 15 bases between the two ends. CDR3 length equals 12 residues. CDR3 coding DNA: TGTGCCAGCAGCCATCGCGGGACTTCCAGGTTCTTC. It encodes CASSHRGTSRFF.

This clone has just one count. The chain has TRBV2 and TRBJ2-7; D remains unclear. The germline V gene has CDR1 SNHLY and CDR2 FYNNEI. V was shortened by 5 bases and J by 7 bases, with 18 bases between the two germline ends. This CDR3 comprises 14 residues. The CDR3: CASSYRASEWEQYF. DNA for the CDR3: TGTGCCAGCAGTTACCGGGCCTCGGAGTGGGAGCAGTACTTC.

CDR3 nucleotide sequence: TGTGCCAGCAGTACGGGACAGGGATACGGCGAGCAGTACTTC. Protein product: CASSTGQGYGEQYF. This chain connects TRBV27 to TRBJ2-7, with 9 bases that match TRBD1. Germline V gives CDR1 MNHEY, CDR2 SMNVEV (reference sequence). J was trimmed by 6 bases and V by 5 bases; bases with no gene match: 8. CDR3 length: 14 amino acids.

J is TRBJ1-2 and V is TRBV6-5; D call uncertain. Germline V CDR1 and CDR2: MNHEY, SVGAGI. V gave up 6 bases and J gave up 3 bases, with 5 bases separating them. CDR3 size: 11 residues. The CDR3 sequence is CASSGYYGYTF. CDR3 coding DNA: TGTGCCAGCAGCGGCTACTATGGCTACACCTTC.